This T cell receptor beta chain was found in a study of neoadjuvant anti-PD-1 for oral cavity cancer. Repertoires were generated with immunoSEQ multiplex PCR, while TCRdb's copy carries only in-frame clones and drops some. This table has 1,400 to 1,500 clones, approximately 56% appearing once. Time point here: after neoadjuvant nivolumab, at surgical resection. Germline lookup yields CDR1 SGHRS and CDR2 YFSETQ. Trimming took 9 bases from V and 0 from J; bases not matched to a gene: 7. This CDR3 contains 14 residues. The V call is TRBV5-1, the J call TRBJ2-3; 7 bases agree with TRBD1. The sample in question was tumor tissue, obtained after nivolumab (anti-PD-1) treatment. The TCR was taken from a person between 35 and 79 years old with oral cavity squamous cell carcinoma. The CDR3: CATKQGTSTDTQYF. The CDR3 nucleotides are TGCGCCACGAAACAGGGGACCAGCACAGATACGCAGTATTTT.